This T cell receptor (beta chain) was found in a study of blood T cell repertoires in COVID-19. Overall study context: PBMCs, B-cell-depleted T cells, or T cells were the source of the cDNA or gDNA that made up the material.

TCRdb keeps only in-frame clones here, not all; method: immunoSEQ multiplex PCR. In the table there are around 200,000 clones, roughly nine tenths of which are singletons. Trimming pared 2 bases from V and 7 bases from J, leaving 11 bases between. Germline V gene sequence: CDR1 SGHAT, CDR2 FQNNGV. There are 14 residues in the CDR3. Participant reports of clinical history set cohort assignment. This clone was seen more than once but under ten times. V is TRBV11-2 and J is TRBJ1-4; no clear D. Sample: PBMCs or T cells enriched from blood (not recorded which). The receptor's source is a woman aged 45 to 65 in a cohort exposed to, infected with or recovered from COVID-19 (not recorded which). The CDR3 is CASSLSIEAEKLFF. In DNA, the CDR3 is TGTGCCAGCAGCTTATCGATTGAAGCTGAAAAACTGTTTTTT.